The 7 T cell receptor beta chains below were found in one sample sequenced in a study of Ad26.COV2.S vaccination and SARS-CoV-2 variants. Produced via immunoSEQ multiplex PCR; TCRdb's table is partial and in-frame only. The sample includes about 500,000 clones, 89% seen only once; the top ten take about 1.5%. The treatment was: 19 received Ad26.COV2.S at low or high dose, single or two shots; 5 received placebo; per-sample allocation not given. The study sampled participants on day 63 after the first vaccine or placebo injection. Specimen: peripheral blood, collected in a trial of Ad26.COV2.S vaccine versus placebo. The receptors were sampled from a person aged 18-60 years who received the Ad26.COV2.S COVID-19 vaccine or a placebo.

This chain joins TRBV7-9 and TRBJ2-7; 9 positions agree with TRBD1. The germline CDR1 and CDR2 sequences are SEHNR and FQNEAQ (reference sequence). V trimming: 5 bases; J trimming: 2 bases; junction bases outside the gene matches: 1. The CDR3 extends over 13 amino acids. CDR3 region: CASSRQGAYEQYF. The CDR3, as DNA: TGTGCCAGCAGCCGACAGGGGGCCTACGAGCAGTACTTC.

This clone was observed once. The chain employs TRBV18 and TRBJ2-4; 8 nucleotides agree with TRBD1. J gave up 0 bases and V 4 bases, and 2 bases lay outside the gene matches. Germline CDR1 and CDR2: KGHSH and LQKENI. The length of the CDR3 is 15 residues. CDR3 amino acids: CASSRDRTAKNIQYF. The CDR3 DNA reads as TGTGCCAGCTCACGGGACAGGACAGCCAAAAACATTCAGTACTTC.

This clone was found a few times. The CDR3 bases are TGTGCCAGCAGCCGCGGACAGGGGCTACGGGTCACTGAAGCTTTCTTT. This translates into CASSRGQGLRVTEAFF. The chain combines TRBV2 with TRBJ1-1, with 9 bases fitting TRBD1. The CDR3 length is 16 residues. Germline-derived CDR1 and CDR2 are SNHLY and FYNNEI. V gave up 6 bases and J gave up 4 bases; unmatched junction bases: 12.

This clone was seen only once. The chain's CDR3 is CASSRLGGRADTQYF. CDR3 nucleotide sequence: TGTGCCAGTAGTAGGCTCGGGGGCCGGGCAGATACGCAGTATTTT. The chain carries TRBV19 and TRBJ2-3; TRBD1 or TRBD2 may be the D gene (6 bases each). This CDR3 spans 15 amino acids. Germline V gene lookup returns CDR1 LNHDA and CDR2 SQIVND (reference sequence). Trimming removed 4 bases from V and 4 bases from J, with 15 bases in between.

The CDR3 bases are TGTGCCAGCAGCGAATACACAGGGGCAACTAATGAAAAACTGTTTTTT. The encoded protein is CASSEYTGATNEKLFF. The V gene is TRBV27, the J gene TRBJ1-4, with 7 bases aligning to TRBD1. Trimming at V came to 6 bases and at J to 0 bases, leaving 7 bases not matched to a gene. The CDR3 is 16 residues long. Germline V gene sequence: CDR1 MNHEY, CDR2 SMNVEV (reference sequence). Supplemented by reference TRBV27 and TRBJ1-4, the full variable domain reads EAQVTQNPRYLITVTGKKLTVTCSQNMNHEYMSWYRQDPGLGLRQIYYSMNVEVTDKGDVPEGYKVSRKEKRNFPLILESPSPNQTSLYFCASSEYTGATNEKLFFGSGTQLSVL.

This chain links TRBV5-1 with TRBJ2-2; D gene ambiguous. V lost 5 bases, J lost 1 base, and 9 bases lay in between. This CDR3 is built from 14 residues. Germline assignment: CDR1 SGHRS and CDR2 YFSETQ. CDR3 in DNA: TGCGCCAGCAGTTCGACCCAGAACACCGGGGAGCTGTTTTTT. Protein product: CASSSTQNTGELFF.

This chain uses TRBV18 with TRBJ2-7; no reliable D call. The CDR3 has 12 residues. V dropped 2 bases and J dropped 1 base, with 3 bases sitting between them. CDR1 is KGHSH, CDR2 LQKENI, per germline. CDR3 protein: CASSPASYEQYF. The CDR3, as DNA: TGTGCCAGCTCACCAGCGTCCTACGAGCAGTACTTC.